This T cell receptor (beta chain) was captured in a study of CD4 T cell repertoires in COVID-19. Study background: After nine to ten days of IL-2 expansion, CFSE-low cells were relabeled and restimulated with other coronavirus spikes. General study findings and limits: Two or all three memory subsets shared several highly expanded SARS-CoV-2-reactive clonotypes.

Sequencing was done directly on freshly isolated, uncultured memory T cells. Assay used: immunoSEQ multiplex PCR; TCRdb lists only in-frame clones, some missing. The sample has 20,000 to 25,000 clones; around 86% are singletons. This CDR3 region has 14 residues. The germline CDR1 and CDR2 sequences are MNHEY and SMNVEV (reference sequence). Germline trimming cut 3 bases from V and 5 bases from J; bases unmatched to any gene: 4. As for this clone: What it binds is unknown.

The starting material was central memory CD4+ T cells from blood, obtained before the COVID-19 pandemic. The chain links TRBV27 to TRBJ2-5; 9 bases line up with TRBD2. This sequence originates from a human donor who had COVID-19. CDR3 nucleotides: TGTGCCAGCAGTTTTAACGGACTAGCGGAGACCCAGTACTTC. Residues: CASSFNGLAETQYF.